The 21 T cell receptor beta chains below come from one sample, sequenced in a study of monozygotic twins with inflammatory bowel disease. TCRdb re-called the 5' RACE reads and gives one entry per CDR3 protein, without DNA. The sample includes 200,000 to 250,000 distinct CDR3 sequences. The sequencing input was blood. Receptors were obtained from a human donor with ulcerative colitis or Crohn's disease, or a healthy co-twin of an affected twin (not recorded which).

The chain employs TRBV3-1 and TRBJ2-2. Germline V gives CDR1 LGHDT, CDR2 YNNKEL (reference sequence). This CDR3 spans 14 amino acids. The CDR3: CASSQDLNTGELFF.

The chain couples TRBV12-3 or TRBV12-4 to TRBJ1-5. CDR3 length: 13 residues. The CDR3 sequence: CASSLAGYQPQHF.

This chain uses TRBV7-9 with TRBJ1-6; absent DNA, TCRdb's TRBD1 call cannot be checked. CDR3 size: 17 residues. The germline CDR1 and CDR2 sequences are SEHNR and FQNEAQ (reference sequence). The CDR3 sequence: CASSLETGAGYNSPLHF.

The chain links TRBV7-8 to TRBJ2-5; with no DNA, the TCRdb D assignment of TRBD1 cannot be verified. The CDR3 is 14 residues long. CDR1 SGHVS and CDR2 FQNEAQ come from the germline V gene. CDR3 loop: CASSFLQGGETQYF.

The chain combines TRBV5-5 with TRBJ2-6; TCRdb calls TRBD2, which cannot be checked without DNA. Germline V lookup: CDR1 SGHKS, CDR2 YYEKEE (reference sequence). CDR3 length equals 17 residues. Here the CDR3 reads CASSPWTTYSGANVLTF.

V gene TRBV6-1 combines with J gene TRBJ2-3; no DNA is available, so the TRBD1 call from TCRdb remains unchecked. CDR1 and CDR2 from the germline V gene are MNHNS and SASEGT. This CDR3 region has 15 residues. CDR3 protein: CASSPHGTGSDTQYF.

The chain combines TRBV25-1 with TRBJ2-1; TCRdb's assignment of TRBD2 cannot be checked, as there is no DNA. The V gene's germline CDR1 is MGHDK and CDR2 SYGVNS. This CDR3 is 15 amino acids long. This CDR3 is CASSEFGGRVGEQFF. Together with reference TRBV25-1 and TRBJ2-1, the CDR3 gives the full variable domain: EADIYQTPRYLVIGTGKKITLECSQTMGHDKMYWYQQDPGMELHLIHYSYGVNSTEKGDLSSESTVSRIRTEHFPLTLESARPSHTSQYLCASSEFGGRVGEQFFGPGTRLTVL.

The rearrangement uses TRBV2 and TRBJ2-7; TCRdb designates TRBD1, a call that cannot be tested without DNA. Germline V gives CDR1 SNHLY, CDR2 FYNNEI. This CDR3 comprises 15 residues. The CDR3 sequence is CASRERTGDGHEQYF.

This chain connects TRBV7-9 to TRBJ1-6. CDR1 SEHNR and CDR2 FQNEAQ come from the germline V gene (reference sequence). This CDR3 is built from 14 residues. The chain's CDR3 is CASTFDGSNSPLHF.

The chain couples TRBV12-3 or TRBV12-4 to TRBJ2-7; lacking DNA, the TRBD2 call made by TCRdb goes unchecked. CDR3 size: 13 residues. CDR3 residues: CASTPGLVGEQYF.

The rearrangement uses TRBV5-6 and TRBJ2-1; the TCRdb D gene call, TRBD1, has no DNA to confirm it. The length of the CDR3 is 16 residues. Germline CDR1 SGHDT, CDR2 YYEEEE. The chain's CDR3 is CASSNGGLPSPDEQFF.

CDR3 amino acids: CASSAEYNEQFF. The gene calls are TRBV12-3 or TRBV12-4 and TRBJ2-1. The CDR3 spans 12 residues.

The chain combines TRBV6-2 or TRBV6-3 with TRBJ2-5; there is no DNA to check the TCRdb D call of TRBD2. Germline V lookup: CDR1 MNHEY, CDR2 SVGEGT. CDR3 length: 17 residues. This CDR3 reads CASIGLAGGPPQETQYF.

The chain carries TRBV28 and TRBJ2-7; TCRdb indicates TRBD1, and absent DNA this call remains unverified. The CDR3 is 15 amino acids. The germline gives CDR1 MDHEN, CDR2 SYDVKM. CDR3 loop: CASSPGRTGSHEQYF.

This chain connects TRBV7-9 to TRBJ2-3. The CDR3 totals 17 residues. CDR1 is SEHNR and CDR2 is FQNEAQ in the germline V gene (reference sequence). Here the CDR3 reads CASSLVSSANPTDTQYF.

V gene TRBV6-1 combines with J gene TRBJ2-1; TCRdb's assignment of TRBD2 cannot be checked, as there is no DNA. Looked up from germline, CDR1 is MNHNS and CDR2 is SASEGT. There are 17 residues in the CDR3. The CDR3 here is CASSLSRQASGKGGQFF.

The chain combines TRBV3-1 with TRBJ1-5; without DNA, the TCRdb call of TRBD1 cannot be checked. This CDR3 is 16 amino acids long. CDR1 and CDR2 from the germline V gene are LGHDT and YNNKEL (reference sequence). This CDR3 is CASSQGARGANQPQHF.

V is TRBV10-3 and J is TRBJ1-4. The CDR3 is 16 residues long. The germline CDR1 and CDR2 sequences are ENHRY and SYGVKD. The CDR3 region is CSISESNAVGYEKLFF.

The rearrangement uses TRBV27 and TRBJ2-1; TCRdb designates TRBD2, a call that cannot be tested without DNA. This CDR3 is 13 amino acids long. Germline loops: CDR1 MNHEY, CDR2 SMNVEV (reference sequence). CDR3: CASGLAGGNEQFF.

The CDR3 spells CASSKGGGSSNQPQHF. The rearrangement uses TRBV21-1 and TRBJ1-5. TRBV21-1 constitutes a pseudogene. The length of the CDR3 is 16 residues.

The CDR3 loop is CASSQEEAGELFF. The chain recombines TRBV4-1 with TRBJ2-2. There are 13 residues in the CDR3. Germline CDR1 MGHRA, CDR2 YSYEKL.